This T cell receptor (beta chain) was retrieved from a study of CD8 T cells in ankylosing spondylitis. Study-level points and caveats: Matched synovial fluid from ankylosing spondylitis patients was reported to be enriched for disease-linked clones. Both synovial fluid and blood in reactive arthritis had previously been reported to carry some motif variants. A TCR beta motif of seven or eight highly homologous variants appeared characteristic of ankylosing spondylitis blood. Within peripheral blood, clones linked to disease were CD8+ and relatively rare.

Each TCR beta library was made by quantitative 5'-RACE that incorporated molecular barcodes. TCRdb re-derived calls from the 5' RACE reads in MiXCR, one entry per CDR3 protein. The sample lists about 840,000 distinct CDR3 sequences; roughly 10% were seen once. There are many counts of this clonotype. Its antigen is still unknown. The ends were cut back, 6 bases at V and 4 bases at J, with 3 bases in the middle. The CDR3 is 10 residues long. This TCR came from a male donor with ankylosing spondylitis. The chain links TRBV12-3 or TRBV12-4 to TRBJ1-2; D not resolved. The sample comprised blood, either unsorted or a sorted T cell fraction (not recorded which). CDR3 sequence: CASRLYGYTF. CDR3 nucleotide sequence: TGTGCCAGCAGGCTCTATGGCTACACCTTC.